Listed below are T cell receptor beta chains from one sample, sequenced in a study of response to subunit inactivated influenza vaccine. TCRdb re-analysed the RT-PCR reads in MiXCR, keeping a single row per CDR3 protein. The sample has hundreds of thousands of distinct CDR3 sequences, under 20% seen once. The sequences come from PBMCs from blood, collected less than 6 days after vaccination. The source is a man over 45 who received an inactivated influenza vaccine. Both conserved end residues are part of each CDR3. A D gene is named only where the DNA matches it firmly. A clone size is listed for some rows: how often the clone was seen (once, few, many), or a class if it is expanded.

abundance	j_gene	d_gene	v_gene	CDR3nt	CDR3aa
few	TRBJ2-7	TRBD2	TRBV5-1	TGCGCCAGCAGAAACCTAGCGGGAACCTACGAGCAGTACTTC	CASRNLAGTYEQYF
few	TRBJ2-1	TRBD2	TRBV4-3	TGCGCCAGCAGCCAAGACCCGACTAGCGGGGTGAATGAGCAGTTCTTC	CASSQDPTSGVNEQFF
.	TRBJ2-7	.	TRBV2	TGTGCCAGCAGTGACCGGGACACACCTTACGAGCAGTACTTC	CASSDRDTPYEQYF
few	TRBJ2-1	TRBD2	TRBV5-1	TGCGCCAGCAGCTTTCAAGCGGGAAGGTACAATGAGCAGTTCTTC	CASSFQAGRYNEQFF
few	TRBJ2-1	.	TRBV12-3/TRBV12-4	TGTGCCAGCACCCCGGAAGGCGAGCAGTTCTTC	CASTPEGEQFF
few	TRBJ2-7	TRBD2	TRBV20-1	TGCAGTGCCGGACCCGGCGGGGGATACGAGCAGTACTTC	CSAGPGGGYEQYF
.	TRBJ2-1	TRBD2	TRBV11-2	TGTGCCAGCAGCGCCGGGACTAGCGAAATTGAGCAGTTCTTC	CASSAGTSEIEQFF
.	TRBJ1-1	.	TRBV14	TGTGCCAGCAGCCAAACGACAGACTTAAACACTGAAGCTTTCTTT	CASSQTTDLNTEAFF
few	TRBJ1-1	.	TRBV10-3	TGTGCCATCAGCCGGGACACAAACACTGAAGCTTTCTTT	CAISRDTNTEAFF
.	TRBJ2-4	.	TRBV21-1	TGTGCCAGCAGCCCAGGGGTGGAAGCCAAAAACATTCAGTACTTC	CASSPGVEAKNIQYF
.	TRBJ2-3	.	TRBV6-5	TGTGCCAGCAGTTACTCCTTGGGGCCAGATACGCAGTATTTT	CASSYSLGPDTQYF
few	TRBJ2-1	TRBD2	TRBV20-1	TGCAGTGCTAGGAGGCTAGCGGGCGATGAGCAGTTCTTC	CSARRLAGDEQFF
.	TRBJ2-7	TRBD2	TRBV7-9	TGTGCCAGCAGCCATCGACTAGCGAGCGCCTACGAGCAGTACTTC	CASSHRLASAYEQYF
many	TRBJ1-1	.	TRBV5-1	TGCGCCAGCAGCTTGGCCCTTGAAAGAGGCACTGAAGCTTTCTTT	CASSLALERGTEAFF
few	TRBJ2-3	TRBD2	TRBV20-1	TGCAGTGCCCTGACTAGCGGGGGAGTCACAGATACGCAGTATTTT	CSALTSGGVTDTQYF
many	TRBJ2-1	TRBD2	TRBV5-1	TGCGCCAGCAGCTTGAGGACTAGCGGGGAGCAGTTCTTC	CASSLRTSGEQFF
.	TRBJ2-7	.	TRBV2	TGTGCCATATGGACGGAGCCCTACGAGCAGTACTTC	CAIWTEPYEQYF
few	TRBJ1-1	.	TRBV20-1	TGCAGTGCTAGAGATATAGGCCCTGAAGCTTTCTTT	CSARDIGPEAFF